Below, 13 T cell receptor beta chains from the same sample are listed, as sequenced in a study of cytomegalovirus exposure and HLA in healthy donors. A multiplex PCR was run with 60 Vbeta primers and 13 Jbeta primers. Assay used: immunoSEQ multiplex PCR; TCRdb lists only in-frame clones, some missing. This sample yields 150,000 to 200,000 clones, of which roughly 78% are seen a single time; 7.1% belongs to the top ten. The sequenced material came from PBMCs. Source of these receptors: a man aged 35 to 55 in good health and CMV-seropositive.

This clone was found a few times. The chain employs TRBV19 and TRBJ1-5; 7 bases fit TRBD1. Trimming removed 10 bases from V and 0 bases from J; junction bases left unmatched: 9. This CDR3 comprises 15 residues. CDR1 is LNHDA and CDR2 is SQIVND in the germline V gene (reference sequence). This chain's CDR3 is CATKGQHVSNQPQHF. CDR3 nucleotide sequence: TGTGCCACCAAGGGACAGCACGTTAGCAATCAGCCCCAGCATTTT.

This clone occurred once. This chain joins TRBV19 and TRBJ1-2; D remains unclear. The V end lost 2 bases, the J end lost 7 bases, and 11 bases lay between the germline ends. There are 13 residues in the CDR3. Germline values: CDR1 LNHDA, CDR2 SQIVND (reference sequence). CDR3: CASSIREGLGYTF. The CDR3 region has the DNA TGTGCCAGTAGTATAAGGGAGGGTCTTGGCTACACCTTC.

The genes are TRBV5-4 and TRBJ2-7, with 9 bases fitting TRBD1. The trim removed 3 bases at V and 1 base at J, leaving 5 bases unmatched. Germline CDR1 is SGHNT and CDR2 is YYREEE (reference sequence). This CDR3 contains 15 residues. The CDR3 coding sequence is TGTGCCAGCAGCTGGGGACAGGGCGCTTCCTACGAGCAGTACTTC. Residues: CASSWGQGASYEQYF.

CDR3: CASSPVLSEAFF. The DNA for the CDR3 is TGTGCCAGCAGTCCCGTGTTATCTGAAGCTTTCTTT. The V and J genes are TRBV6-1 and TRBJ1-1, with D unclear. Germline CDR1 is MNHNS and CDR2 is SASEGT. Trimming shortened V by 5 bases and J by 6 bases, and 10 bases separated the two germline ends. This CDR3 is built from 12 residues.

The chain employs TRBV27 and TRBJ2-1, with 13 bases fitting TRBD2. The CDR3 length is 16 residues. CDR1 is MNHEY and CDR2 is SMNVEV in the germline V gene (reference sequence). J was trimmed by 4 bases and V by 6 bases; bases with no gene match: 6. The CDR3 DNA reads TGTGCCAGCAGAGGACTAGCGGGGGCGTCTTACAATGAGCAGTTCTTC. Its protein is CASRGLAGASYNEQFF.

The V gene is TRBV7-2, the J gene TRBJ1-3; possible D gene TRBD1, 6 bases. Trimming removed 3 bases from V and 0 bases from J, with 12 bases in between. The length of the CDR3 is 16 residues. Germline assignment: CDR1 SGHTA and CDR2 FQGNSA. Here the CDR3 reads CASSFRQVSSGNTIYF. The CDR3 nucleotides read TGTGCCAGCAGCTTCCGACAGGTCAGCTCTGGAAACACCATATATTTT.

The chain uses TRBV29-1 and TRBJ2-7; possible D gene TRBD1, 5 bases. V dropped 6 bases and J dropped 5 bases, with 23 bases sitting between them. CDR1 SQVTM and CDR2 ANQGSEA come from the germline V gene. The CDR3 sequence is 15 residues long. CDR3 sequence: CSVGSKDKPWNEQYF. In DNA form, the CDR3 reads TGCAGCGTGGGCTCAAAGGACAAACCGTGGAACGAGCAGTACTTC.

The rearrangement links TRBV6-6 to TRBJ2-7; TRBD1 matches at 9 bases. Germline V CDR1 and CDR2: MNHNY, SVGAGI (reference sequence). V dropped 5 bases and J dropped 5; count of bases not matched to a gene: 7. The CDR3 runs 14 residues. The CDR3 DNA sequence: TGTGCCAGCAGTGACCGATGGACAGGGGACGAGCAGTACTTC. It yields the protein CASSDRWTGDEQYF.

This rearrangement joins TRBV4-2 to TRBJ1-2; no firm D call. Germline values: CDR1 LGHNA, CDR2 YNFKEQ. The V end was cut by 0 bases, the J end by 5 bases, with 10 bases between. This CDR3 comprises 14 residues. The CDR3 protein is CASSQDLADYGYTF. DNA for the CDR3: TGTGCCAGCAGCCAAGATTTGGCAGATTATGGCTACACCTTC.

The table lists this clone with a few counts. The chain is built from TRBV19 and TRBJ2-2; tentatively, D is TRBD1 (5 bases). The germline CDR1 and CDR2 sequences are LNHDA and SQIVND (reference sequence). CDR3 length equals 14 residues. V gave up 7 bases and J gave up 4 bases, with 13 bases separating them. Written as DNA, the CDR3 is TGTGCCAGTATCCCGCAGGGCGCCACCGGGGAGCTGTTTTTT. Translation: CASIPQGATGELFF.

This clone was detected a few times. The V gene is TRBV29-1, the J gene TRBJ1-4; 7 bases line up with TRBD1. Per the germline V gene, CDR1 is SQVTM and CDR2 is ANQGSEA. The CDR3 loop spans 13 amino acids. The junction had 8 bases not matched to a gene; V was cut back by 6 bases and J by 7 bases. CDR3: CSVQGVASEKLFF. CDR3 DNA: TGCAGCGTCCAGGGGGTTGCGAGTGAAAAACTGTTTTTT.

The chain carries TRBV6-6 and TRBJ1-2, with D possibly TRBD1 on 5 matching bases. The length of the CDR3 is 14 residues. V was shortened by 10 bases and J by 0 bases, with 15 bases between the two germline ends. Germline CDR1 is MNHNY and CDR2 is SVGAGI (reference sequence). DNA of the CDR3: TGTGCCATCAAAGACAGCGTAGCTAACTATGGCTACACCTTC. Protein sequence: CAIKDSVANYGYTF.

The chain employs TRBV11-3 and TRBJ1-1, with D perhaps TRBD1 (5 bases). The CDR3 runs 19 residues. The germline CDR1 and CDR2 sequences are SGHNT and YENEEA. The V end lost 4 bases, the J end lost 5 bases, and 29 bases lay between the germline ends. This CDR3 is CASSSRPITPRTGGTEAFF. For the CDR3, the DNA is TGTGCCAGCAGCTCGAGGCCTATAACTCCGCGGACGGGGGGTACTGAAGCTTTCTTT.